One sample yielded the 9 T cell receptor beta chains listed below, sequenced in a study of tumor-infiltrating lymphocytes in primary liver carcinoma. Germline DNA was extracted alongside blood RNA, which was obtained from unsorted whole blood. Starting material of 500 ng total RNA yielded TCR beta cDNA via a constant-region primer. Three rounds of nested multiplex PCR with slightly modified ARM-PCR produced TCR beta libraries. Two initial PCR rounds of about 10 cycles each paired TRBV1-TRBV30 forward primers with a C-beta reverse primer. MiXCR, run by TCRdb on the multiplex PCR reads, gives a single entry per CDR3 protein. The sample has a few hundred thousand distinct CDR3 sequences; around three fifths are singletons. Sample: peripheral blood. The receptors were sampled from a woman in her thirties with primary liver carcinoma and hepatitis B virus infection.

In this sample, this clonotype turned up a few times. CDR3: CASSPTGTRTTDTQYF. CDR3 coding DNA: TGTGCCAGCAGCCCAACCGGGACTAGGACCACAGATACGCAGTATTTT. The chain joins TRBV5-4 to TRBJ2-3; 8 bases map to TRBD2. The CDR3 runs 16 residues. The J segment lost 2 bases and the V segment lost 4 bases, leaving 9 bases of the junction unmatched. Germline-derived CDR1 and CDR2 are SGHNT and YYREEE (reference sequence). Together with reference TRBV5-4 and TRBJ2-3, the CDR3 gives the full variable domain: ETGVTQSPTHLIKTRGQQVTLRCSSQSGHNTVSWYQQALGQGPQFIFQYYREEENGRGNFPPRFSGLQFPNYSSELNVNALELDDSALYLCASSPTGTRTTDTQYFGPGTRLTVL.

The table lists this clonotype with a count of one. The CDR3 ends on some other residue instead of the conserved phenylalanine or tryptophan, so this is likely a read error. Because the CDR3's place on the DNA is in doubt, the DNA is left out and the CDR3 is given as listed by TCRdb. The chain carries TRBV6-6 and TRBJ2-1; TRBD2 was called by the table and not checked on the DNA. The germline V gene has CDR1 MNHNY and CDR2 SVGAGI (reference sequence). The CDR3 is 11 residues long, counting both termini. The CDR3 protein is CASSYLARSFL.

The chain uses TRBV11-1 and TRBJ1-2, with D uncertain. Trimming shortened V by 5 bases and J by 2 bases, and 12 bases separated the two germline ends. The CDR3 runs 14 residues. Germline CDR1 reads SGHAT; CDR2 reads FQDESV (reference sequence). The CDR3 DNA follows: TGTGCCAGCAGCGTTCAGACGGGGAACTATGGCTACACCTTC. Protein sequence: CASSVQTGNYGYTF.

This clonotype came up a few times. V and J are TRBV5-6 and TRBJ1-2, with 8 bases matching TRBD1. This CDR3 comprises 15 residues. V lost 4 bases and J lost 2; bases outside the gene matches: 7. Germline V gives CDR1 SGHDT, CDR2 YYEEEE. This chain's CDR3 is CASSPVQGANYGYTF. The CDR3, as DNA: TGTGCCAGCAGCCCTGTGCAGGGGGCAAACTATGGCTACACCTTC. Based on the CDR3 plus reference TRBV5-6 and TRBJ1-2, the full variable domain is DAGVTQSPTHLIKTRGQQVTLRCSPKSGHDTVSWYQQALGQGPQFIFQYYEEEERQRGNFPDRFSGHQFPNYSSELNVNALLLGDSALYLCASSPVQGANYGYTFGSGTRLTVV.

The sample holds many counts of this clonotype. CDR3 nucleotide sequence: TGTGCCAGCCTTTCCACTAGCAGCACCGGGGAGCTGTTTTTT. Translation gives CASLSTSSTGELFF. This rearrangement joins TRBV11-2 to TRBJ2-2; a possible D gene is TRBD2 (6 bases). Germline V lookup: CDR1 SGHAT, CDR2 FQNNGV. The CDR3 has 14 residues. Trimming shortened V by 8 bases and J by 4 bases, and 14 bases separated the two germline ends.

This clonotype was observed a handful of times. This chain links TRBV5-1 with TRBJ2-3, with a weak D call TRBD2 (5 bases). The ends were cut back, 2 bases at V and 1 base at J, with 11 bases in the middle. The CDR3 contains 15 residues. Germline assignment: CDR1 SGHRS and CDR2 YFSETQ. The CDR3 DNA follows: TGCGCCAGCAGCTTTGAGGGAAGGGGCACAGATACGCAGTATTTT. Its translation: CASSFEGRGTDTQYF. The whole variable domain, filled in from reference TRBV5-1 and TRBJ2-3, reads KAGVTQTPRYLIKTRGQQVTLSCSPISGHRSVSWYQQTPGQGLQFLFEYFSETQRNKGNFPGRFSGRQFSNSRSEMNVSTLELGDSALYLCASSFEGRGTDTQYFGPGTRLTVL.

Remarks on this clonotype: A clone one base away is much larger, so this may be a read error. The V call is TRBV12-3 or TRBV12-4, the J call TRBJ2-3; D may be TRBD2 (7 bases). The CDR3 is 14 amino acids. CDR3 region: CVSNRAGGTDTQYF. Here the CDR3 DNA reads TGTGTCAGCAACAGGGCGGGAGGCACAGATACGCAGTATTTT.

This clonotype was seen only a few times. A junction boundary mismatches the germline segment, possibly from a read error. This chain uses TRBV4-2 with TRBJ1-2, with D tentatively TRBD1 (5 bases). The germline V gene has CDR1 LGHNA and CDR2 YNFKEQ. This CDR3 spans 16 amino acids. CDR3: CASSQLGEGGDYGHTF. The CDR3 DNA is TGTGCCAGCAGCCAATTGGGGGAGGGTGGGGACTATGGCCACACCTTC.

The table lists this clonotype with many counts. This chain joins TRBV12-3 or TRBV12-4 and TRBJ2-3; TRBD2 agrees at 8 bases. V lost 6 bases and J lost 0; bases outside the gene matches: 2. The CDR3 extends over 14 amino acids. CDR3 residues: CASRPGGSTDTQYF. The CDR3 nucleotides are TGTGCCAGCAGGCCGGGGGGGAGCACAGATACGCAGTATTTT.